Following are 31 T cell receptor beta chains from one sample sequenced in a study of immune heterogeneity within non-small cell lung tumors. Amplification of the TCR beta CDR3 was achieved through multiplex PCR with 32 V and 13 J primers. Each CDR3 protein gets one entry after TCRdb re-called the multiplex PCR reads with MiXCR. The sample includes more than 14,000 distinct CDR3 sequences, approximately 26% of them seen just once. Template material comprised bulk tumor genomic DNA at 450 to 650 ng per sample. While surgery was under way, several biopsies spaced far apart were taken per primary tumor. Curative surgical treatment was performed in patients who had newly diagnosed, untreated non-small cell lung cancer. The sequenced material came from lung tumor tissue. These receptors were obtained from a man aged 40-49 years with non-small cell lung cancer.

This clonotype has ten or more counts. The rearrangement joins TRBV7-2 to TRBJ1-4; D possibly corresponds to TRBD1 (5 bases). The CDR3 is 15 residues long. The ends were cut back, 5 bases at V and 8 bases at J, with 18 bases in the middle. The germline V gene has CDR1 SGHTA and CDR2 FQGNSA. As DNA, the CDR3 is TGTGCCAGCAGCCCTGGGCTTAGGGGAAGAGAAAAACTGTTTTTT. The encoded protein is CASSPGLRGREKLFF.

To note about this clonotype: Since a much larger clone is just one base distant, this may be a read error. The genes are TRBV27 and TRBJ2-7; 7 bases line up with TRBD1. The V segment lost 9 bases and the J segment 3 bases; nucleotides outside the gene matches: 11. The CDR3 is 14 amino acids. From germline, CDR1 is MNHEY and CDR2 SMNVEV (reference sequence). The chain's CDR3 is CARSHPGQFYEQYF. CDR3 nucleotides: TGTGCCAGGAGTCACCCGGGACAGTTCTACGAGCAGTACTTC.

Worth noting for this clonotype: This may come from a read error, since a much larger clone is one base off. J is TRBJ2-5 and V is TRBV7-9; 7 bases fit TRBD1. After removal of 4 bases from V and 2 bases from J, the junction contained 4 bases not matched to a gene. This CDR3 region has 14 residues. CDR1 SEHNR and CDR2 FQNEAQ come from the germline V gene (reference sequence). CDR3 sequence reads: CASSSGQAQETQYF. CDR3 nucleotide sequence: TGTGCCAGCAGCTCCGGACAGGCACAAGAGACCCAGTACTTC. Variable domain in full (rest from reference TRBV7-9 and TRBJ2-5): DTGVSQNPRHKITKRGQNVTFRCDPISEHNRLYWYRQTLGQGPEFLTYFQNEAQLEKSRLLSDRFSAERPKGSFSTLEIQRTEQGDSAMYLCASSSGQAQETQYFGPGTRLLVL.

This clonotype came up many times. The CDR3 nucleotides are TGTGCCAGTAGTATAGGGGACAGGGCAGCGAACACTGAAGCTTTCTTT. Encoded protein: CASSIGDRAANTEAFF. V is TRBV19 and J is TRBJ1-1; 9 nucleotides agree with TRBD1. There are 16 residues in the CDR3. J lost 1 base, V lost 1 base, and 4 bases had no gene match. CDR1 and CDR2 (germline): LNHDA, SQIVND (reference sequence). The full variable domain, in which reference TRBV19 and TRBJ1-1 provide the parts outside the CDR3, is DGGITQSPKYLFRKEGQNVTLSCEQNLNHDAMYWYRQDPGQGLRLIYYSQIVNDFQKGDIAEGYSVSREKKESFPLTVTSAQKNPTAFYLCASSIGDRAANTEAFFGQGTRLTVV.

The chain uses TRBV12-3 or TRBV12-4 and TRBJ2-3, with 13 positions matching TRBD2. With 3 bases clipped from V and 2 bases from J, the junction kept 2 bases outside the gene matches. The CDR3 covers 16 residues. CDR3 sequence reads: CASSLTSGGYTDTQYF. CDR3 DNA: TGTGCCAGCAGTTTGACTAGCGGGGGGTACACAGATACGCAGTATTTT.

The chain uses TRBV18 and TRBJ2-1; the D is unclear. Per germline, CDR1 KGHSH and CDR2 LQKENI. V lost 2 bases and J 13 bases, leaving 21 bases between the germline ends. CDR3 size: 15 residues. The CDR3 loop reads CASSPSLQAHREQFF. The CDR3 bases are TGTGCCAGCTCACCAAGCCTCCAGGCGCATAGGGAACAGTTCTTC.

This clonotype was counted ten times or more. The CDR3 sequence: CASSSGQLSGNTIYF. DNA of the CDR3: TGTGCCAGCAGCTCCGGACAGCTCTCTGGAAACACCATATATTTT. This rearrangement joins TRBV7-9 to TRBJ1-3, with D maybe TRBD1 (6 bases). The CDR3 sequence is 15 residues long. Germline V CDR1 and CDR2: SEHNR, FQNEAQ (reference sequence). With 4 bases removed from V and 0 bases from J, the gap between germline ends came to 10 bases. Full variable domain (remainder filled in from reference TRBV7-9 and TRBJ1-3): DTGVSQNPRHKITKRGQNVTFRCDPISEHNRLYWYRQTLGQGPEFLTYFQNEAQLEKSRLLSDRFSAERPKGSFSTLEIQRTEQGDSAMYLCASSSGQLSGNTIYFGEGSWLTVV.

This clonotype is labeled medium-sized (0.01 to 0.1%). The J gene is TRBJ2-7, the V gene TRBV19; D may match TRBD1 or TRBD2 (5 bases each). Germline CDR1 LNHDA, CDR2 SQIVND (reference sequence). V gave up 5 bases and J gave up 3 bases, with 11 bases separating them. The CDR3 sequence is 13 residues long. The CDR3 sequence: CASSPGPYYEQYF. CDR3 DNA: TGTGCCAGTAGTCCGGGACCCTACTACGAGCAGTACTTC.

This clonotype has ten or more counts. This chain uses TRBV7-2 with TRBJ2-7; no firm D call. V gave up 3 bases and J gave up 3 bases, with 9 bases separating them. This CDR3 comprises 13 residues. Germline CDR1 reads SGHTA; CDR2 reads FQGNSA. The CDR3 loop is CASSFGHYYEQYF. CDR3 in DNA: TGTGCCAGCAGCTTTGGGCACTACTACGAGCAGTACTTC.

This clonotype was found many times. The CDR3 nucleotides are TGTGCCAGCAGTAAATGGGGACAGGCGGGGTCAAATGAGCAGTTCTTC. Translating it yields CASSKWGQAGSNEQFF. This chain uses TRBV27 with TRBJ2-1, with 8 nucleotides matching TRBD1. CDR1 is MNHEY, CDR2 SMNVEV, per germline (reference sequence). J gave up 7 bases and V 5 bases, and 13 bases lay outside the gene matches. The CDR3 is 16 residues long.

Sample share makes this clonotype medium-sized. Here the CDR3 reads CASQIAPAGNTIYF. DNA for the CDR3: TGTGCCAGTCAGATAGCTCCTGCAGGAAACACCATATATTTT. This sequence joins TRBV19 and TRBJ1-3; D uncertain. The CDR3 is made up of 14 amino acids. Trimming cost V 8 bases and J 4 bases, with 15 bases left between them. The V gene's germline CDR1 is LNHDA and CDR2 SQIVND (reference sequence).

This clonotype was picked up many times. The chain uses TRBV7-9 and TRBJ1-4, with D possibly matching TRBD1 (5 bases). The V gene lost 2 bases and the J gene lost 5 bases, with 15 bases spanning the gap. CDR1 and CDR2 from the germline V gene are SEHNR and FQNEAQ (reference sequence). This CDR3 comprises 16 residues. Here the CDR3 reads CASSLPGDRVNEKLFF. DNA for the CDR3: TGTGCCAGCAGCTTACCCGGGGACCGAGTAAATGAAAAACTGTTTTTT. The full variable domain, its missing parts supplied by reference TRBV7-9 and TRBJ1-4, is DTGVSQNPRHKITKRGQNVTFRCDPISEHNRLYWYRQTLGQGPEFLTYFQNEAQLEKSRLLSDRFSAERPKGSFSTLEIQRTEQGDSAMYLCASSLPGDRVNEKLFFGSGTQLSVL.

This clonotype came up many times. The CDR3 loop reads CSASWGVKDYGYTF. The CDR3 coding sequence is TGCAGTGCTAGTTGGGGGGTTAAGGACTATGGCTACACCTTC. The chain is built from TRBV20-1 and TRBJ1-2; D may be TRBD1 (5 bases). CDR1 is DFQATT and CDR2 is SNEGSKA in the germline V gene (reference sequence). The CDR3 extends over 14 amino acids. V was clipped by 3 bases and J by 3 bases, with 14 bases between them.

This clonotype is medium-sized by share. This chain links TRBV12-3 or TRBV12-4 with TRBJ2-7, with 7 bases lining up with TRBD1. The CDR3 runs to 14 residues. Trimming took 4 bases from V and 2 from J; bases not matched to a gene: 5. CDR3 nucleotides: TGTGCCAGCAGTTACATACAGGGGCCCTACGAGCAGTACTTC. This translates into CASSYIQGPYEQYF.

As to this clonotype: It may be a read error: a sequence one base away is much more abundant. J is TRBJ2-7 and V is TRBV19; D assignment may be TRBD1 or TRBD2 (5 bases each). CDR1 and CDR2 from the germline V gene are LNHDA and SQIVND (reference sequence). CDR3 length equals 13 residues. V was shortened by 5 bases and J by 9 bases, with 17 bases between the two germline ends. DNA for the CDR3: TGTGCCAGTAGTCCAGGGACCACCGGCGCGCAGTACTTC. Amino acids: CASSPGTTGAQYF.

This clonotype was detected many times. This rearrangement joins TRBV7-2 to TRBJ1-6; TRBD1 matches at 7 bases. In germline, CDR1 is SGHTA, CDR2 FQGNSA. The junction had 7 bases not matched to a gene; V was cut back by 6 bases and J by 8 bases. This CDR3 has 14 residues. This CDR3 reads CASSYRGGDSPLHF. CDR3 sequence (DNA): TGTGCCAGCAGTTACAGGGGCGGTGATTCACCCCTCCACTTT. The whole variable domain, remainder taken from reference TRBV7-2 and TRBJ1-6, is GAGVSQSPSNKVTEKGKDVELRCDPISGHTALYWYRQSLGQGLEFLIYFQGNSAPDKSGLPSDRFSAERTGGSVSTLTIQRTQQEDSAVYLCASSYRGGDSPLHFGNGTRLTVT.

In this sample, this clonotype turned up many times. The rearrangement joins TRBV20-1 to TRBJ2-2, with D perhaps matching TRBD1 (6 bases). V gave up 3 bases and J gave up 4 bases, with 12 bases separating them. The CDR3 contains 14 residues. From germline, CDR1 is DFQATT and CDR2 SNEGSKA (reference sequence). The CDR3: CSASVGRGTGELFF. The CDR3 region has the DNA TGCAGTGCTAGTGTCGGCAGGGGCACCGGGGAGCTGTTTTTT.

This clonotype is judged medium-sized. V is TRBV7-8 and J is TRBJ2-7, with D perhaps assigned TRBD1 or TRBD2 (5 bases each). The germline CDR1 and CDR2 sequences are SGHVS and FQNEAQ. CDR3 length: 15 amino acids. Trimming removed 3 bases from V and 1 base from J, with 13 bases in between. CDR3 region: CASSFGGTLSYEQYF. The CDR3 nucleotides read TGTGCCAGCAGCTTCGGTGGGACCCTATCCTACGAGCAGTACTTC.

Points on this clonotype: One base away lies a much larger clone, so this may be a sequencing read error. The chain recombines TRBV2 with TRBJ2-3, with D possibly TRBD2 on 6 matching bases. This CDR3 has 13 residues. CDR1 and CDR2 (germline): SNHLY, FYNNEI. The CDR3 here is CTSSGEATDTQYF. The CDR3 nucleotides read TGTACCAGCAGTGGGGAGGCCACAGATACGCAGTATTTT.

This clonotype was detected only a few times. The chain carries TRBV4-1 and TRBJ2-1, with D possibly TRBD2 on 5 matching bases. Germline CDR1 MGHRA, CDR2 YSYEKL. CDR3 length equals 17 residues. V dropped 1 base and J dropped 0 bases, with 13 bases sitting between them. CDR3 bases: TGCGCCAGCAGCCAAGCCCGGACTTTGAGCTCCTACAATGAGCAGTTCTTC. As protein: CASSQARTLSSYNEQFF.

This clonotype was seen repeatedly, ten times or more. This chain connects TRBV4-3 to TRBJ1-1; D is undetermined. Germline loops: CDR1 LGHNA, CDR2 YSLEER. The CDR3 is 13 amino acids. Between the trimmed V and J ends, which lost 0 bases and 1 base, there was a span of 3 bases. Here the CDR3 reads CASSQERNTEAFF. The CDR3 DNA is TGCGCCAGCAGCCAAGAAAGGAACACTGAAGCTTTCTTT.

By share of the sample, this clonotype is medium-sized. The gene calls are TRBV12-3 or TRBV12-4 and TRBJ1-6; 7 nucleotides agree with TRBD1. Trimming at V came to 4 bases and at J to 7 bases, leaving 4 bases not matched to a gene. The CDR3 is made up of 14 amino acids. The CDR3 sequence is CASSSGTVNSPLHF. CDR3 DNA sequence: TGTGCCAGCAGTTCCGGGACAGTCAATTCACCCCTCCACTTT.

This clonotype was counted a few times. The V and J genes are TRBV7-6 and TRBJ1-2; D is possibly TRBD1 (5 bases). V lost 2 bases, J lost 6 bases, and 13 bases lay in between. This CDR3 contains 14 residues. Germline-derived CDR1 and CDR2 are SGHVS and FNYEAQ. In nucleotides, the CDR3 is TGTGCCAGCAGCTTATGGCAACGGGGCGATGGCTACACCTTC. Translation: CASSLWQRGDGYTF.

On this clonotype: A much more abundant neighbour one base away suggests this may be a read error. This sequence joins TRBV28 and TRBJ2-1; D not resolved. V lost 7 bases to trimming and J lost 4 bases, with 14 bases between them. There are 14 residues in the CDR3. Germline CDR1 is MDHEN and CDR2 is SYDVKM. CDR3 in DNA: TGTGCCAGCAATACACCCTCAGGTTACAATGAGCAGTTCTTC. This translates into CASNTPSGYNEQFF.

The sample holds many counts of this clonotype. V is TRBV6-1 and J is TRBJ2-2; TRBD1 matches 8 bases. Losses at the gene ends were 7 bases for V and 5 bases for J; bases not matched to a gene: 9. The CDR3 extends over 15 amino acids. Germline V gene sequence: CDR1 MNHNS, CDR2 SASEGT. CDR3 sequence reads: CASKPGQVKTGELFF. The CDR3 DNA is TGTGCCAGCAAACCGGGACAGGTGAAGACCGGGGAGCTGTTTTTT.

This clonotype was recorded once. With a much larger clone just one base away, this may be a read error. The V and J genes are TRBV20-1 and TRBJ2-1; 10 bases fit TRBD2. V lost 0 bases to trimming and J lost 3 bases; unmatched junction nucleotides: 5. The CDR3 has 16 residues. Germline CDR1 and CDR2: DFQATT and SNEGSKA (reference sequence). This chain's CDR3 is CSARDCSGRVYNEQFF. DNA for the CDR3: TGCAGTGCTAGAGACTGCAGCGGGAGGGTCTACAATGAGCAGTTCTTC.

The CDR3 DNA sequence: TGTGCCAGCAGTTACTCGATTCTGGCGGGAGGCTGCAGCGGGGAGCTGTTTTTT. Encoded protein: CASSYSILAGGCSGELFF. This chain uses TRBV6-5 with TRBJ2-2; 8 positions match TRBD2. Germline CDR1 MNHEY, CDR2 SVGAGI. V lost 0 bases to trimming and J lost 7 bases; unmatched junction nucleotides: 13. The length of the CDR3 is 18 residues.

As to this clonotype: At one of its ends the junction is not consistent with the germline gene, which may arise from a read error. The genes are TRBV7-2 and TRBJ2-3; D perhaps matches TRBD1 (5 bases). The CDR3 runs to 12 residues. Germline V gene sequence: CDR1 SGHTA, CDR2 FQGNSA. This CDR3 reads CASRQDTDTKYF. The CDR3 DNA sequence: TGTGCCAGCAGGCAGGACACAGATACGAAGTATTTT. Based on the CDR3 plus reference TRBV7-2 and TRBJ2-3, the full variable domain is GAGVSQSPSNKVTEKGKDVELRCDPISGHTALYWYRQSLGQGLEFLIYFQGNSAPDKSGLPSDRFSAERTGGSVSTLTIQRTQQEDSAVYLCASRQDTDTKYFGPGTRLTVL.

Turning to this clonotype: Being one base from a much bigger clone, this may be a read error. The gene calls are TRBV16 and TRBJ1-3, with D uncertain. Per germline, CDR1 KGHSY and CDR2 FQNENV. V was trimmed by 3 bases and J by 2 bases, leaving 8 bases between them. CDR3 length: 14 amino acids. The CDR3 reads CASSHRYPGNTIYF. In nucleotides, the CDR3 is TGTGCCAGCAGCCATAGGTACCCTGGAAACACCATATATTTT.

This clonotype was seen more than once but under ten times. V usage is TRBV4-1 and J usage is TRBJ2-1, with no clear D. CDR1 MGHRA and CDR2 YSYEKL come from the germline V gene. The CDR3 extends over 14 amino acids. V shed 3 bases and J shed 8 bases, with 14 bases lying between them. The CDR3: CASSHRVALHEQFF. In nucleotides, the CDR3 is TGCGCCAGCAGCCATAGGGTAGCTCTCCATGAGCAGTTCTTC.

This clonotype was seen only a few times. The rearrangement links TRBV4-3 to TRBJ2-7; 7 bases are a match to TRBD2. The junction had 5 bases not matched to a gene; V was cut back by 0 bases and J by 3 bases. CDR3 length equals 15 residues. CDR1 and CDR2 from the germline V gene are LGHNA and YSLEER. The DNA for the CDR3 is TGCGCCAGCAGCCAAGAGAGGACTAGGAACTACGAGCAGTACTTC. Residues: CASSQERTRNYEQYF.